This T cell receptor (beta chain) derives from a study of OX40 agonist ivuxolimab in advanced cancers. This table comes from immunoSEQ multiplex PCR, and its TCRdb copy is limited to in-frame clones, with some not included. The profile shows roughly 93,000 clones, around 80% of them singletons. The V and J ends lost 3 bases and 3 bases, in that order; junction bases with no gene match: 5. Germline V gene lookup returns CDR1 SGHRS and CDR2 YFSETQ. There are 14 residues in the CDR3. Patients were excluded for autoimmune disease history or systemic immunosuppression. The sequencing here drew on CD4+ or CD8+ T cells sorted from blood, taken in a trial of the OX40 agonist ivuxolimab. This rearrangement joins TRBV5-1 to TRBJ1-1; TRBD1 agrees at 7 bases. The origin of this receptor is an adult with an advanced solid tumor such as melanoma, head and neck, liver or kidney cancer. The CDR3 DNA reads TGCGCCAGCAGCTATCTAGACAGGGACACTGAAGCTTTCTTT. Encoded protein: CASSYLDRDTEAFF.